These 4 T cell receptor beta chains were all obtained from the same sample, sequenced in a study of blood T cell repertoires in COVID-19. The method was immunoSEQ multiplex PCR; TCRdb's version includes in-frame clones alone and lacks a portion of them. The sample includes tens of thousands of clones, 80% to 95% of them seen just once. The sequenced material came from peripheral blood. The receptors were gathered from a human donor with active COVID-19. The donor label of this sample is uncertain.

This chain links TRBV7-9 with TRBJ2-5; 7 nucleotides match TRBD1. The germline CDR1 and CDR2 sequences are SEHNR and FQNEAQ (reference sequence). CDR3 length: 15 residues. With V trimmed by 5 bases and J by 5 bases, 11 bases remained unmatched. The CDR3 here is CASSEGGLVLETQYF. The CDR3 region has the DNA TGTGCCAGCAGCGAAGGGGGCCTCGTCTTGGAGACCCAGTACTTC. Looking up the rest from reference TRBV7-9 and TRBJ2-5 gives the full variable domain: DTGVSQNPRHKITKRGQNVTFRCDPISEHNRLYWYRQTLGQGPEFLTYFQNEAQLEKSRLLSDRFSAERPKGSFSTLEIQRTEQGDSAMYLCASSEGGLVLETQYFGPGTRLLVL.

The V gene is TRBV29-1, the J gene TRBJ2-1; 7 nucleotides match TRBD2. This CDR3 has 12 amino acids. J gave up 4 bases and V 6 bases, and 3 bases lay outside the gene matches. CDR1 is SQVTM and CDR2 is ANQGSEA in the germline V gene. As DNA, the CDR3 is TGCAGCGTAAGCGGGACTTACAATGAGCAGTTCTTC. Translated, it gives CSVSGTYNEQFF.

This CDR3 reads CASSQVGNTEAFF. The CDR3 DNA reads TGCGCCAGCAGCCAAGTCGGGAACACTGAAGCTTTCTTT. V and J are TRBV4-3 and TRBJ1-1; D gene uncertain. The CDR3 consists of 13 residues. The V end lost 1 base, the J end lost 1 base, and 4 bases lay between the germline ends. From germline, CDR1 is LGHNA and CDR2 YSLEER.

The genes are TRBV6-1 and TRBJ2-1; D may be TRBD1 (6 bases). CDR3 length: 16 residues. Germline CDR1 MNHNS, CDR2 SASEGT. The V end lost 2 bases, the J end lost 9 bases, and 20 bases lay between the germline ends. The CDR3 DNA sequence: TGTGCCAGCAGTGAACGAGGGGGAGCAGGATTTAGTGAGCAGTTCTTC. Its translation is CASSERGGAGFSEQFF.